This entry is about one TCR beta chain. Its antigen is not yet known. Base qualities are not provided; no much larger clone lies one nucleotide away. TCRbeta CDR3 regions were amplified from genomic DNA using the immunoSEQ Assay, a bias-controlled multiplex PCR. In the paper's pipeline: Within the assay, amplification of reference gene primers was used to estimate how many nucleated cells each sample contained. To quantify the absolute abundance of each unique TCRbeta CDR3 rearrangement, sequence reads were collapsed and filtered. For each sample, productive Simpson clonality was calculated by taking the square root of Simpson's diversity index across productive rearrangements. As stored in TCRdb, this immuneACCESS dataset retains in-frame rearrangements with V and J assigned. A fraction of the clones does not appear; measured against another copy, unresolved V genes explain less than half of the discrepancy, and the remainder lacks a known reason. V and J calls and clone size are given by that table; D and trimming were obtained from the DNA. For this sample the table gives around 100,000 clones, of which around 86% were detected only once. The ten top clones hold approximately 7.9% of the sample.

The sample is drawn from a study of blood T cell repertoires in COVID-19 (dated by TCRdb to about 2020). With respect to the entire study: The collaborator samples originated in the United States, Italy and Spain and spanned the acute and convalescent phases of COVID-19. The prospective study material was composed of cDNA or gDNA derived from T cells, B-cell-depleted T cells, or PBMCs. The dataset comprised deeply sampled blood TCRbeta repertoires from subjects exposed to, actively infected with, or recovered from COVID-19. A freely available public database, intended as a resource for researchers studying the immune response to SARS-CoV-2, is where the repertoires were released. Samples were obtained from the ongoing ImmuneRACE study (first 160 participants) and from about 1,300 subjects provided by 6 global collaborators. A de-identified subject ID, COVID-19 status, age in years and sex were almost always included in the sample metadata. Where available, HLA class I and class II types were taken from metadata supplied by the sample provider and were not determined by assay-based typing.

Study-wide conclusions, independent of this receptor: How much clinical and demographic metadata was included differed by source and by participant, and the metadata was provided uncurated.

The germline V gene gives CDR1 as ENHRY and CDR2 as SYGVKD. The CDR3, from cysteine to phenylalanine, totals 14 residues. The DNA shown is the 42-base CDR3, in frame from base 1. Between the V and J ends, shortened by 4 bases and 3 bases respectively, the junction contains 9 bases. Whole blood was collected in K2EDTA tubes by collaborating institutions according to the institutions' own protocols. For TCRbeta analysis, collaborators shipped samples as frozen whole blood, isolated PBMCs, or DNA extracted from either of those sample types. The sample comprised peripheral blood. This receptor was taken from a man in his 70s with acute or convalescent COVID-19. This receptor chain uses TRBV10-3 and TRBJ2-2; matching of 5 bases hints at TRBD1 as the D gene. This receptor carries the CDR3 CAISGSRDTGELFF. The base sequence is TGTGCCATCAGTGGCTCCAGGGACACCGGGGAGCTGTTTTTT.